One and the same sample provided the 3 T cell receptor beta chains below, sequenced in a study of T cell responses to AZD1222 COVID-19 vaccine. TCRdb's copy holds only in-frame clones and misses some; the assay was immunoSEQ multiplex PCR. The table records approximately 130,000 clones, more than 80% of them present only once. The source was peripheral blood, collected on day 0 of AZD1222 vaccination. These receptors were obtained from an adult in good health.

The CDR3 is CASSDRGAGTEAFF. The CDR3 DNA reads TGCGCCAGCAGTGATCGCGGGGCCGGCACTGAAGCTTTCTTT. This chain uses TRBV10-1 with TRBJ1-1; D possibly corresponds to TRBD1 (5 bases). CDR3 length: 14 residues. Trimming cost V 3 bases and J 4 bases, with 12 bases left between them. The germline gives CDR1 WNHNN, CDR2 SYGVQD (reference sequence).

This clone was counted a few times. This chain connects TRBV29-1 to TRBJ2-1; D gene ambiguous. This CDR3 is built from 9 residues. Trimming took 3 bases from V and 13 from J, leaving 7 bases between them. CDR1 and CDR2 (germline): SQVTM, ANQGSEA. The CDR3 sequence is CSVDDQQFF. As DNA, the CDR3 is TGCAGCGTTGATGACCAACAGTTCTTC.

CDR3 DNA: TGTGCCAGCAGCCAAGATAACATTCAGTACTTC. This gives the protein CASSQDNIQYF. The rearrangement links TRBV3-1 (or the pseudogene TRBV3-2) to TRBJ2-4, with D unresolved. In germline, CDR1 is LGHDT, CDR2 YNNKEL (reference sequence). The CDR3 is 11 residues long. The V and J ends lost 0 bases and 7 bases respectively, with 1 base between them.